This record covers a single T cell receptor (beta chain). No antigen is known for it. The CDR3 has 16 residues. Germline CDR1 SGHVS, CDR2 FNYEAQ. The junction had 12 bases not matched to a gene; V was cut back by 7 bases and J by 3 bases. The sample comes from a study of OX40 agonist ivuxolimab in advanced cancers. Looking at the study overall: Ivuxolimab, an agonistic anti-OX40 (CD134) antibody, was given to patients. The dose-escalation cohort was about 83% male, with a mean age of 60 years, ranging about 23 to 90. Prior anti-PD-1, anti-PD-L1 or anti-CTLA-4 therapy did not bar entry, and about 40% had some. Whole-study findings and limits: Expansion of clones was among the lowest in partial responders at 0.1-3.0 mg/kg.

Sequencing was performed with immunoSEQ multiplex PCR; in TCRdb, only in-frame clones are kept and a portion is missing. The data hold 75,000 to 90,000 clones, with around nine tenths observed a single time. The sample in question was CD4+ or CD8+ T cells sorted from blood, obtained in a trial of the OX40 agonist ivuxolimab. This TCR was sampled from an adult with an advanced solid tumor such as melanoma, head and neck, liver or kidney cancer. The genes are TRBV7-6 and TRBJ2-1; TRBD1 agrees at 7 bases. In DNA form, the CDR3 reads TGTGCCAGCACCCTTAGGCAGGGGGTAAACTACAATGAGCAGTTCTTC. Protein: CASTLRQGVNYNEQFF.